The 32 T cell receptor beta chains below were found in one sample sequenced in a study of PD-1 blockade in classical Hodgkin lymphoma. Repertoires were generated with immunoSEQ multiplex PCR, while TCRdb's copy carries only in-frame clones and drops some. This table has more than 95,000 clones, roughly nine tenths appearing once. Time point here: cycle 4 day 1 (C4D1), after less than 7 weeks of nivolumab. Brentuximab vedotin exposure varied, and every patient relapsed after autologous stem cell transplantation. Sequenced material: peripheral blood mononuclear cells (PBMCs), taken before the fourth cycle of nivolumab. These receptors were obtained from a human donor with classical Hodgkin lymphoma.

The J gene is TRBJ1-1, the V gene TRBV10-3; maybe TRBD1 (5 bases). This CDR3 spans 12 amino acids. Germline V CDR1 and CDR2: ENHRY, SYGVKD. Trimming took 6 bases from V and 7 from J, leaving 12 bases between them. The CDR3 DNA sequence: TGTGCCATCAGAGGGACGGGACTTGAAGCTTTCTTT. Protein sequence: CAIRGTGLEAFF.

The gene calls are TRBV25-1 and TRBJ1-1, with 8 nucleotides matching TRBD1. The CDR3 length is 17 residues. CDR1 MGHDK and CDR2 SYGVNS come from the germline V gene. Losses at the gene ends were 4 bases for V and 5 bases for J; bases not matched to a gene: 15. CDR3 bases: TGTGCCAGCAGTGGAGGGGGGGTCGGACAGGGCATAACTGAAGCTTTCTTT. Its translation: CASSGGGVGQGITEAFF. The whole variable domain, filled in from reference TRBV25-1 and TRBJ1-1, reads EADIYQTPRYLVIGTGKKITLECSQTMGHDKMYWYQQDPGMELHLIHYSYGVNSTEKGDLSSESTVSRIRTEHFPLTLESARPSHTSQYLCASSGGGVGQGITEAFFGQGTRLTVV.

This clone has ten or more counts. J is TRBJ1-5 and V is TRBV19; TRBD1 matches 9 bases. The CDR3 has 15 residues. J lost 6 bases, V lost 8 bases, and 11 bases had no gene match. Germline loops: CDR1 LNHDA, CDR2 SQIVND (reference sequence). The DNA for the CDR3 is TGTGCCAGTCATCCGCTGGGGGACAGGGTTCAGCCCCAGCATTTT. Translation: CASHPLGDRVQPQHF.

J is TRBJ2-7 and V is TRBV2; D might be TRBD1 (5 bases). This CDR3 spans 14 amino acids. With 6 bases removed from V and 3 bases from J, the gap between germline ends came to 15 bases. Germline CDR1 is SNHLY and CDR2 is FYNNEI. The DNA for the CDR3 is TGTGCCAGCAGGGAAAATCAGGGTGTCTACGAGCAGTACTTC. It codes for CASRENQGVYEQYF.

Concerning this clone itself: One end of the junction fails to match germline, which may point to a read error. The CDR3 nucleotides read TGTGCCTGCAGGTGGACAGGGTCCGACGAGCAGTACTTC. As protein: CACRWTGSDEQYF. This rearrangement joins TRBV6-1 to TRBJ2-7, with TRBD1 identical over 8 bases. Per germline, CDR1 MNHNS and CDR2 SASEGT. The CDR3 contains 13 residues.

This chain connects TRBV5-6 to TRBJ1-1, with TRBD1 matching 10 bases. CDR3 length equals 15 residues. Germline V gene sequence: CDR1 SGHDT, CDR2 YYEEEE. After removal of 2 bases from V and 6 bases from J, the junction contained 7 bases not matched to a gene. The CDR3 region has the DNA TGTGCCAGCAGCTTTGAGGGACAGGGGCTGTCTGAAGCTTTCTTT. This sequence encodes CASSFEGQGLSEAFF.

The genes are TRBV28 and TRBJ2-7; no definite D call. The CDR3 contains 12 residues. Between the trimmed V and J ends, which lost 6 bases and 3 bases, there was a span of 9 bases. The germline V gene has CDR1 MDHEN and CDR2 SYDVKM. The CDR3 reads CASRDSFYEQYF. Here the CDR3 DNA reads TGTGCCAGCAGAGACTCATTCTACGAGCAGTACTTC.

This clone was seen once. The gene calls are TRBV4-1 and TRBJ1-2; TRBD1 agrees at 10 bases. From germline, CDR1 is MGHRA and CDR2 YSYEKL. This CDR3 spans 16 amino acids. J lost 6 bases, V lost 0 bases, and 7 bases had no gene match. The CDR3 sequence is CASSQERTGGMDGYTF. CDR3 DNA: TGCGCCAGCAGCCAAGAGCGGACAGGGGGAATGGATGGCTACACCTTC.

The table lists this clone with a count of one. This chain joins TRBV2 and TRBJ2-3, with D maybe TRBD2 (5 bases). Trimming took off 4 bases at V and 0 bases at J, with 11 bases between the two ends. The CDR3 contains 15 residues. The germline gives CDR1 SNHLY, CDR2 FYNNEI. The CDR3 region is CASSGVSESTDTQYF. DNA of the CDR3: TGTGCCAGCAGTGGGGTTAGCGAGAGCACAGATACGCAGTATTTT.

The V and J genes are TRBV4-3 and TRBJ1-2; D unresolved. This CDR3 has 15 amino acids. Germline assignment: CDR1 LGHNA and CDR2 YSLEER. Between the trimmed V and J ends, which lost 0 bases and 8 bases, there was a span of 16 bases. CDR3 residues: CASSQEVEGWSGYTF. CDR3 coding DNA: TGCGCCAGCAGCCAAGAGGTGGAGGGCTGGTCGGGCTACACCTTC.

This chain uses TRBV14 with TRBJ2-1; 8 nucleotides line up with TRBD2. This CDR3 is 15 amino acids long. The junction had 5 bases not matched to a gene; V was cut back by 0 bases and J by 7 bases. In germline, CDR1 is SGHDN, CDR2 FVKESK. The DNA for the CDR3 is TGTGCCAGCAGCCAAGATCGGGGCGGGAGGAATGAGCAGTTCTTC. This sequence encodes CASSQDRGGRNEQFF.

The chain joins TRBV18 to TRBJ2-5, with a tentative D call TRBD2 (5 bases). The CDR3 runs to 14 residues. V was trimmed by 7 bases and J by 4 bases, leaving 16 bases between them. The germline gives CDR1 KGHSH, CDR2 LQKENI. The CDR3 DNA reads as TGTGCCAGCTGGCGGGCCGGCACCCGAGAGACCCAGTACTTC. As protein: CASWRAGTRETQYF.

The rearrangement uses TRBV15 and TRBJ2-5; D remains unclear. This CDR3 has 14 amino acids. The germline V and J ends were trimmed by 0 bases and 2 bases, with 7 bases remaining between them. Looked up from germline, CDR1 is LNHNV and CDR2 is YYDKDF (reference sequence). The chain's CDR3 is CATSRDGQQETQYF. The CDR3 DNA follows: TGTGCCACCAGCAGAGATGGCCAGCAAGAGACCCAGTACTTC.

This clone was counted once. The chain links TRBV18 to TRBJ2-7; no clear D. The V gene's germline CDR1 is KGHSH and CDR2 LQKENI. The length of the CDR3 is 11 residues. The germline V and J ends were trimmed by 5 bases and 2 bases, with 4 bases remaining between them. The CDR3 loop is CASSSAYEQYF. The CDR3 coding sequence is TGTGCCAGCTCATCGGCCTACGAGCAGTACTTC. Using reference TRBV18 and TRBJ2-7 for the parts outside the CDR3, the full variable domain is NAGVMQNPRHLVRRRGQEARLRCSPMKGHSHVYWYRQLPEEGLKFMVYLQKENIIDESGMPKERFSAEFPKEGPSILRIQQVVRGDSAAYFCASSSAYEQYFGPGTRLTVT.

This chain connects TRBV6-5 to TRBJ2-5, with unresolved D. The CDR3 spans 13 residues. Germline-derived CDR1 and CDR2 are MNHEY and SVGAGI. Trimming left V 2 bases short and J 1 base short, with 5 bases between. The CDR3 spells CASSYHIQETQYF. The CDR3 coding sequence is TGTGCCAGCAGTTACCACATCCAAGAGACCCAGTACTTC.

The genes are TRBV7-9 and TRBJ1-4; D is perhaps TRBD1 (5 bases). V lost 6 bases to trimming and J lost 8 bases, with 10 bases between them. The CDR3 is 12 residues long. The germline gives CDR1 SEHNR, CDR2 FQNEAQ (reference sequence). This CDR3 is CASRDGGEKLFF. The CDR3 bases are TGTGCCAGCAGAGATGGGGGGGAAAAACTGTTTTTT. Full variable domain (rest looked up from reference TRBV7-9 and TRBJ1-4): DTGVSQNPRHKITKRGQNVTFRCDPISEHNRLYWYRQTLGQGPEFLTYFQNEAQLEKSRLLSDRFSAERPKGSFSTLEIQRTEQGDSAMYLCASRDGGEKLFFGSGTQLSVL.

The chain employs TRBV28 and TRBJ1-1, with 11 bases that match TRBD1. J gave up 0 bases and V 6 bases, and 6 bases lay outside the gene matches. Germline CDR1 and CDR2: MDHEN and SYDVKM. The CDR3 has 16 residues. This chain's CDR3 is CASRPGDRGVNTEAFF. The CDR3 coding sequence is TGTGCCAGCAGGCCTGGGGACAGGGGGGTGAACACTGAAGCTTTCTTT.

The rearrangement uses TRBV2 and TRBJ2-1; D might be TRBD1 (5 bases). V was clipped by 2 bases and J by 0 bases, with 8 bases between them. CDR1 is SNHLY, CDR2 FYNNEI, per germline. This CDR3 has 15 residues. The CDR3 nucleotides are TGTGCCAGCAGTGAATTAGGGGACTCCTACAATGAGCAGTTCTTC. Protein: CASSELGDSYNEQFF.

This clone was seen just once. For the CDR3, the DNA is TGTGCCAGCAGTTTATCCCGGAGCTCCTACAATGAGCAGTTCTTC. Translating it yields CASSLSRSSYNEQFF. The chain employs TRBV27 and TRBJ2-1, with D uncertain. The CDR3 is 15 amino acids. The V gene lost 0 bases and the J gene lost 0 bases, with 6 bases spanning the gap. Germline values: CDR1 MNHEY, CDR2 SMNVEV (reference sequence).

V usage is TRBV19 and J usage is TRBJ1-5; D is unresolved. V was shortened by 3 bases and J by 3 bases, with 12 bases between the two germline ends. The germline CDR1 and CDR2 sequences are LNHDA and SQIVND (reference sequence). The CDR3 is made up of 15 amino acids. The DNA for the CDR3 is TGTGCCAGTAGTATGGGCCAGCACCTCAATCAGCCCCAGCATTTT. This codes for CASSMGQHLNQPQHF.

The chain is built from TRBV2 and TRBJ2-5, with TRBD2 matching over 9 bases. Trimming took 6 bases from V and 5 from J; bases not matched to a gene: 7. CDR3 length equals 14 residues. Germline V gene data show CDR1 as SNHLY and CDR2 as FYNNEI. The CDR3 region is CASRKLAGMETQYF. DNA of the CDR3: TGTGCCAGCAGGAAGCTAGCGGGGATGGAGACCCAGTACTTC. The whole variable domain, filled in from reference TRBV2 and TRBJ2-5, reads EPEVTQTPSHQVTQMGQEVILRCVPISNHLYFYWYRQILGQKVEFLVSFYNNEISEKSEIFDDQFSVERPDGSNFTLKIRSTKLEDSAMYFCASRKLAGMETQYFGPGTRLLVL.

This sequence joins TRBV18 and TRBJ2-1; 8 bases are a match to TRBD1. V gave up 6 bases and J gave up 5 bases; unmatched junction bases: 9. There are 15 residues in the CDR3. Germline V lookup: CDR1 KGHSH, CDR2 LQKENI. This chain's CDR3 is CASSPTGTGNNEQFF. The CDR3 DNA follows: TGTGCCAGCTCGCCGACCGGGACAGGCAACAATGAGCAGTTCTTC. The whole variable domain, remainder taken from reference TRBV18 and TRBJ2-1, is NAGVMQNPRHLVRRRGQEARLRCSPMKGHSHVYWYRQLPEEGLKFMVYLQKENIIDESGMPKERFSAEFPKEGPSILRIQQVVRGDSAAYFCASSPTGTGNNEQFFGPGTRLTVL.

The chain employs TRBV9 and TRBJ2-1; TRBD2 matches at 7 bases. The length of the CDR3 is 13 residues. Trimming took 4 bases from V and 9 from J; bases not matched to a gene: 7. Per the germline V gene, CDR1 is SGDLS and CDR2 is YYNGEE. This CDR3 reads CASSPTSVGEQFF. DNA of the CDR3: TGTGCCAGCAGCCCTACTAGCGTTGGTGAGCAGTTCTTC.

The J gene is TRBJ1-2, the V gene TRBV2, with D perhaps TRBD1 (6 bases). CDR1 SNHLY and CDR2 FYNNEI come from the germline V gene. CDR3 size: 13 residues. V was pared by 10 bases and J by 8 bases, with 20 bases between. The CDR3 sequence: CATSMDSYTGYTF. In nucleotides, the CDR3 is TGTGCCACTTCAATGGACAGTTATACGGGCTACACCTTC.

This sequence joins TRBV15 and TRBJ2-3; no clear D gene. Trimming left V 2 bases short and J 6 bases short, with 12 bases between. The germline CDR1 and CDR2 sequences are LNHNV and YYDKDF (reference sequence). This CDR3 comprises 14 residues. This chain's CDR3 is CATSRRPLLDTQYF. The CDR3 nucleotides are TGTGCCACCAGCAGAAGACCACTATTGGATACGCAGTATTTT.

The chain combines TRBV6-5 with TRBJ1-5, with 8 bases matching TRBD1. The CDR3 extends over 15 amino acids. Looked up from germline, CDR1 is MNHEY and CDR2 is SVGAGI. Trimming removed 7 bases from V and 2 bases from J; junction bases left unmatched: 7. In DNA, the CDR3 is TGTGCCAGCAATAGACAGGGGTCTCGCAATCAGCCCCAGCATTTT. This translates into CASNRQGSRNQPQHF.

The chain employs TRBV10-3 and TRBJ2-3, with D uncertain. Deletions cut 3 bases from V and 1 base from J, with 11 bases between. The length of the CDR3 is 15 residues. Per germline, CDR1 ENHRY and CDR2 SYGVKD. This CDR3 reads CAISDFSYRTDTQYF. The CDR3 nucleotides are TGTGCCATCAGTGACTTCAGTTACCGCACAGATACGCAGTATTTT.

The chain has TRBV5-1 and TRBJ1-1, with 8 bases aligning to TRBD1. This CDR3 has 15 residues. V lost 5 bases to trimming and J lost 2 bases; unmatched junction nucleotides: 8. The germline gives CDR1 SGHRS, CDR2 YFSETQ. CDR3 protein: CASRYQGAGNTEAFF. The CDR3 DNA sequence: TGCGCCAGCAGATATCAGGGGGCAGGTAACACTGAAGCTTTCTTT.

This chain uses TRBV9 with TRBJ2-7; a possible D gene is TRBD2 (5 bases). Trimming removed 0 bases from V and 2 bases from J, with 9 bases in between. The CDR3 contains 14 residues. Germline CDR1 SGDLS, CDR2 YYNGEE. CDR3 amino acids: CASSVEGAAYEQYF. CDR3 in DNA: TGTGCCAGCAGCGTAGAAGGAGCGGCCTACGAGCAGTACTTC.

This clone showed up just once. The gene calls are TRBV19 and TRBJ1-4; 9 bases fit TRBD1. The V gene end was trimmed by 5 bases and the J gene end by 7 bases; junction bases not matched to a gene: 8. Germline V gives CDR1 LNHDA, CDR2 SQIVND (reference sequence). The CDR3 totals 15 residues. CDR3 protein: CASSGTTGGLEKLFF. As DNA, the CDR3 is TGTGCCAGTAGTGGGACTACAGGGGGCCTTGAAAAACTGTTTTTT.

The chain recombines TRBV28 with TRBJ1-1; no firm D call. CDR1 and CDR2 (germline): MDHEN, SYDVKM. With 10 bases removed from V and 2 bases from J, the gap between germline ends came to 17 bases. The CDR3 length is 14 residues. CDR3 in DNA: TGTGCCACCCTCACCGAGGACCTCAACACTGAAGCTTTCTTT. It codes for CATLTEDLNTEAFF.

The chain has TRBV7-2 and TRBJ1-2; D might be TRBD1 (6 bases). In germline, CDR1 is SGHTA, CDR2 FQGNSA. V was cut by 4 bases and J by 8 bases, with 20 bases left in between. The CDR3 contains 15 residues. In nucleotides, the CDR3 is TGTGCCAGCAGCTCCACCCCAGGGGAGGCGATCGGCTACACCTTC. It codes for CASSSTPGEAIGYTF.